The 29 T cell receptor beta chains below all came from one sample that was sequenced in a study of T cell changes during pregnancy in multiple sclerosis. Here immunoSEQ multiplex PCR was the method, and the copy in TCRdb shows in-frame clones only, minus some. The table includes about 27,000 clones, roughly nine tenths detected once. Sequenced material: CD8+ T cells from peripheral blood mononuclear cells, taken in the second trimester of pregnancy. The receptor set was obtained from a female donor with multiple sclerosis, enrolled in a pregnancy study.

The chain joins TRBV7-2 to TRBJ2-2; 8 bases match TRBD2. CDR1 SGHTA and CDR2 FQGNSA come from the germline V gene. This CDR3 is 18 amino acids long. The J segment lost 2 bases and the V segment lost 5 bases, leaving 13 bases of the junction unmatched. The DNA of the CDR3 is TGTGCCAGCAGCCTCACCCCCCCGGGACTAGGTAACACCGGGGAGCTGTTTTTT. Translation gives CASSLTPPGLGNTGELFF.

V gene TRBV6-5 combines with J gene TRBJ1-2; TRBD1 aligns across 7 bases. Germline assignment: CDR1 MNHEY and CDR2 SVGAGI. The CDR3 is 13 residues long. J lost 4 bases, V lost 5 bases, and 4 bases had no gene match. The CDR3 region has the DNA TGTGCCAGCAGTCAGGGGGACCTCTATGGCTACACCTTC. It encodes CASSQGDLYGYTF.

The chain links TRBV6-1 to TRBJ1-4, with D perhaps TRBD1 (6 bases). The CDR3 length is 17 residues. The germline CDR1 and CDR2 sequences are MNHNS and SASEGT. The V gene lost 2 bases and the J gene lost 5 bases, with 18 bases spanning the gap. The CDR3 protein is CASSEILMGHGNEKLFF. CDR3 nucleotides: TGTGCCAGCAGTGAAATCCTGATGGGACACGGAAATGAAAAACTGTTTTTT.

This rearrangement joins TRBV13 to TRBJ1-1; the D is unclear. The germline V and J ends were trimmed by 2 bases and 1 base, with 8 bases remaining between them. The CDR3 length is 14 residues. The germline CDR1 and CDR2 sequences are PRHDT and FYEKMQ (reference sequence). The chain's CDR3 is CASSLQRENTEAFF. The DNA of the CDR3 is TGTGCCAGCAGCTTACAACGAGAGAACACTGAAGCTTTCTTT.

This chain joins TRBV10-3 and TRBJ1-5, with D perhaps matching TRBD1 (6 bases). The germline gives CDR1 ENHRY, CDR2 SYGVKD. V lost 5 bases, J lost 7 bases, and 21 bases lay in between. The CDR3 totals 16 residues. Here the CDR3 DNA reads TGTGCCATCAGTACCTCGTATACGGGACATCGGCAGCCCCAGCATTTT. Translated, it gives CAISTSYTGHRQPQHF.

This clone was recorded a few times. The chain recombines TRBV4-3 with TRBJ2-7, with a weak D call TRBD2 (6 bases). The V and J ends lost 4 bases and 2 bases respectively, with 15 bases between them. The V gene's germline CDR1 is LGHNA and CDR2 YSLEER. The length of the CDR3 is 15 residues. The CDR3 here is CASSPSSGSTYEQYF. The DNA for the CDR3 is TGCGCCAGCAGCCCTAGTAGCGGATCCACCTACGAGCAGTACTTC.

The count of this clone is one. The DNA is left out, because the CDR3 cannot be placed on it with certainty; the CDR3 is given as TCRdb lists it. CDR3 residues: CASSTSAWGQVTDTQYF. J is TRBJ2-3 and V is TRBV28; whether TRBD1, the table's D call, matches the DNA was not checked. Per germline, CDR1 MDHEN and CDR2 SYDVKM. The CDR3 length equals 17 residues, ends included.

V and J are TRBV27 and TRBJ2-5; TRBD2 agrees at 7 bases. From germline, CDR1 is MNHEY and CDR2 SMNVEV (reference sequence). J gave up 0 bases and V 4 bases, and 8 bases lay outside the gene matches. CDR3 length: 16 amino acids. CDR3 sequence: CASSSLGGRHQETQYF. The CDR3 nucleotides read TGTGCCAGCAGTTCCCTCGGCGGGAGACACCAAGAGACCCAGTACTTC.

The CDR3 DNA is TGTGCCACCCGGGGGGGAGCCTACGAGCAGTACTTC. This codes for CATRGGAYEQYF. V is TRBV2 and J is TRBJ2-7; TRBD2 aligns across 8 bases. The CDR3 contains 12 residues. CDR1 is SNHLY, CDR2 FYNNEI, per germline. V shed 10 bases, J shed 2 bases, and the junction held 4 bases outside the gene matches.

This chain joins TRBV9 and TRBJ2-7; 10 bases match TRBD1. Germline CDR1 and CDR2: SGDLS and YYNGEE. CDR3 length: 15 residues. V shed 4 bases, J shed 4 bases, and the junction held 8 bases outside the gene matches. The DNA of the CDR3 is TGTGCCAGCAGCCCCGGACAGGGGGGGTCGTACGAGCAGTACTTC. Protein sequence: CASSPGQGGSYEQYF.

This chain uses TRBV27 with TRBJ1-5; D may be TRBD1 (5 bases). The CDR3 is made up of 14 amino acids. Trimming left V 1 base short and J 6 bases short, with 10 bases between. Germline lookup yields CDR1 MNHEY and CDR2 SMNVEV (reference sequence). Written as DNA, the CDR3 is TGTGCCAGCAGTTTATTGGGGGAGGGTCAGCCCCAGCATTTT. Amino acids: CASSLLGEGQPQHF.

V usage is TRBV2 and J usage is TRBJ2-7; possible D gene TRBD1, 6 bases. The CDR3 length is 15 residues. Trimming left V 6 bases short and J 2 bases short, with 17 bases between. Germline assignment: CDR1 SNHLY and CDR2 FYNNEI. The CDR3 DNA reads as TGTGCCAGCAGGAACTACAGGGTAATAGCCTACGAGCAGTACTTC. Protein: CASRNYRVIAYEQYF.

The genes are TRBV5-4 and TRBJ1-6; 7 nucleotides line up with TRBD1. The CDR3 runs to 15 residues. With 4 bases clipped from V and 6 bases from J, the junction kept 7 bases outside the gene matches. Germline CDR1 reads SGHNT; CDR2 reads YYREEE (reference sequence). Written as DNA, the CDR3 is TGTGCCAGCAGCGACAGGGAAGTTAGTAATTCACCCCTCCACTTT. Its translation is CASSDREVSNSPLHF.

This rearrangement joins TRBV2 to TRBJ2-7, with 12 bases fitting TRBD2. After removal of 2 bases from V and 3 bases from J, the junction contained 5 bases not matched to a gene. Germline lookup yields CDR1 SNHLY and CDR2 FYNNEI. This CDR3 is built from 16 residues. The CDR3 spells CASSETTSGSFYEQYF. CDR3 bases: TGTGCCAGCAGTGAAACGACTAGCGGGAGTTTCTACGAGCAGTACTTC. Using reference TRBV2 and TRBJ2-7 for the parts outside the CDR3, the full variable domain is EPEVTQTPSHQVTQMGQEVILRCVPISNHLYFYWYRQILGQKVEFLVSFYNNEISEKSEIFDDQFSVERPDGSNFTLKIRSTKLEDSAMYFCASSETTSGSFYEQYFGPGTRLTVT.

V gene TRBV27 combines with J gene TRBJ1-2; D gene uncertain. The CDR3 runs to 12 residues. Germline V gene lookup returns CDR1 MNHEY and CDR2 SMNVEV (reference sequence). Trimming stripped 10 bases from V and 4 bases from J, with 13 bases between. The CDR3 DNA reads TGTGCCACCCTCAGGCCGACCTATGGCTACACCTTC. Protein: CATLRPTYGYTF.

V usage is TRBV19 and J usage is TRBJ1-1; 8 bases fit TRBD1. The germline CDR1 and CDR2 sequences are LNHDA and SQIVND (reference sequence). V trimming: 6 bases; J trimming: 1 base; junction bases outside the gene matches: 4. CDR3 size: 14 residues. DNA for the CDR3: TGTGCCAGTAGCCTCGGACAGGGGAACACTGAAGCTTTCTTT. It is translated as CASSLGQGNTEAFF.

V and J are TRBV7-9 and TRBJ2-7; TRBD2 matches 13 bases. The junction had 9 bases not matched to a gene; V was cut back by 7 bases and J by 6 bases. Germline CDR1 and CDR2: SEHNR and FQNEAQ (reference sequence). This CDR3 is 15 amino acids long. The CDR3 DNA sequence: TGTGCCAGCACACACACCGGACTAGCGGGAGTCGAGCAGTACTTC. Its protein product is CASTHTGLAGVEQYF.

This clone occurred once. V is TRBV2 and J is TRBJ2-2, with 10 bases aligning to TRBD1. Germline V lookup: CDR1 SNHLY, CDR2 FYNNEI. The CDR3 contains 17 residues. V trimming: 6 bases; J trimming: 7 bases; junction bases outside the gene matches: 14. The CDR3 reads CASRLTGTGVLGGELFF. The DNA of the CDR3 is TGTGCCAGCAGACTAACCGGGACAGGGGTACTTGGCGGGGAGCTGTTTTTT. Together with reference TRBV2 and TRBJ2-2, the CDR3 gives the full variable domain: EPEVTQTPSHQVTQMGQEVILRCVPISNHLYFYWYRQILGQKVEFLVSFYNNEISEKSEIFDDQFSVERPDGSNFTLKIRSTKLEDSAMYFCASRLTGTGVLGGELFFGEGSRLTVL.

This sequence joins TRBV27 and TRBJ2-1; TRBD2 agrees at 13 bases. CDR3 length: 16 amino acids. CDR1 and CDR2 from the germline V gene are MNHEY and SMNVEV (reference sequence). With V trimmed by 1 base and J by 9 bases, 6 bases remained unmatched. The CDR3 coding sequence is TGTGCCAGCAGTTTATGGACTAGCGGGAGTTCTCTTGAGCAGTTCTTC. Its protein is CASSLWTSGSSLEQFF.

The V gene is TRBV2, the J gene TRBJ1-1; D is unclear. This CDR3 contains 16 residues. V gave up 3 bases and J gave up 1 base, with 15 bases separating them. The germline CDR1 and CDR2 sequences are SNHLY and FYNNEI. CDR3 DNA: TGTGCCAGCAGTGACCGGGATGAGGTGGAGAACACTGAAGCTTTCTTT. It yields the protein CASSDRDEVENTEAFF.

The gene calls are TRBV6-5 and TRBJ1-5; D is ambiguous. Trimming pared 8 bases from V and 7 bases from J, leaving 15 bases between. CDR3 length: 13 residues. CDR1 is MNHEY, CDR2 SVGAGI, per germline. The CDR3 protein is CASGFWMGQPQHF. DNA for the CDR3: TGTGCCAGCGGTTTCTGGATGGGCCAGCCCCAGCATTTT.

The chain couples TRBV7-8 to TRBJ1-1; 8 nucleotides align to TRBD1. Germline loops: CDR1 SGHVS, CDR2 FQNEAQ. V shed 5 bases and J 10 bases; nucleotides not matched to a gene: 3. CDR3 length: 11 residues. The CDR3 nucleotides are TGTGCCAGCAGCCCCGGGACAGGAGCTTTCTTT. Translation gives CASSPGTGAFF.

This chain joins TRBV27 and TRBJ2-3; 12 bases line up with TRBD2. The junction had 3 bases not matched to a gene; V was cut back by 0 bases and J by 5 bases. The germline V gene has CDR1 MNHEY and CDR2 SMNVEV (reference sequence). This CDR3 has 16 amino acids. CDR3 in DNA: TGTGCCAGCAGTTTATCGACTAGCGGGAGTGGAGATACGCAGTATTTT. Translating gives CASSLSTSGSGDTQYF.

This sequence joins TRBV9 and TRBJ2-3; possible D gene TRBD2, 7 bases. This CDR3 is 19 amino acids long. Germline V gene data show CDR1 as SGDLS and CDR2 as YYNGEE. V was clipped by 0 bases and J by 2 bases, with 22 bases between them. CDR3 coding DNA: TGTGCCAGCAGCGTAGAGGGGGGGGCCTCGGGGACACACACAGATACGCAGTATTTT. It yields the protein CASSVEGGASGTHTDTQYF.

The rearrangement uses TRBV15 and TRBJ2-3; 11 positions agree with TRBD2. Losses at the gene ends were 5 bases for V and 4 bases for J; bases not matched to a gene: 8. The CDR3 has 16 amino acids. Germline values: CDR1 LNHNV, CDR2 YYDKDF (reference sequence). In DNA form, the CDR3 reads TGTGCCACCAGCTTGCTACTAGCGGGAGATGCAGATACGCAGTATTTT. Translating it yields CATSLLLAGDADTQYF.

The rearrangement joins TRBV6-1 to TRBJ2-2; TRBD1 might be the D (7 bases). The germline V and J ends were trimmed by 3 bases and 3 bases, with 8 bases remaining between them. The germline V gene encodes CDR1 MNHNS and CDR2 SASEGT. This CDR3 has 14 amino acids. Written as DNA, the CDR3 is TGTGCCAGCAGTGACAGGGGGGACACCGGGGAGCTGTTTTTT. Its protein is CASSDRGDTGELFF.

The rearrangement links TRBV7-8 to TRBJ2-1; 9 bases are shared with TRBD2. J lost 2 bases, V lost 1 base, and 6 bases had no gene match. The CDR3 loop spans 17 amino acids. CDR1 SGHVS and CDR2 FQNEAQ come from the germline V gene. CDR3 residues: CASSLGGSGRPYNEQFF. DNA for the CDR3: TGTGCCAGCAGCTTAGGGGGCAGCGGGAGGCCCTACAATGAGCAGTTCTTC.

This clone was detected only once. The chain employs TRBV4-2 and TRBJ2-1, with no clear D. Germline loops: CDR1 LGHNA, CDR2 YNFKEQ. The CDR3 is 18 residues long. V lost 1 base and J lost 4, with 20 bases in between. The CDR3 DNA is TGTGCCAGCAGCCAAGGTTCTTCAGCACTAACCTATTACAATGAGCAGTTCTTC. Its translation is CASSQGSSALTYYNEQFF.

The rearrangement joins TRBV7-9 to TRBJ1-4; D gene unclear. The germline V gene encodes CDR1 SEHNR and CDR2 FQNEAQ (reference sequence). The V and J ends lost 2 bases and 8 bases respectively, with 9 bases between them. The CDR3 loop spans 13 amino acids. CDR3 sequence (DNA): TGTGCCAGCAGCTTATTACGGGGAGAAAAACTGTTTTTT. It yields the protein CASSLLRGEKLFF.